A single sample gave rise to the 26 T cell receptor beta chains below, sequenced in a study of identical twins. TCRdb analysed the 5' RACE reads with MiXCR anew, one entry per CDR3 protein. The table has 200,000 to 300,000 distinct CDR3 sequences, over 9.5% seen once; the top ten hold 3.5% to 5%. These data also featured in a second study, about yellow fever vaccine responses in identical twins.

Sequenced input: memory (CD45RO+) T cells sorted from blood. These receptor sequences come from a woman under 30 in good health.

This clonotype has only a few counts. The chain uses TRBV4-2 and TRBJ2-7; 8 positions match TRBD2. The CDR3 has 17 amino acids. Germline-derived CDR1 and CDR2 are LGHNA and YNFKEQ. With V trimmed by 0 bases and J by 0 bases, 7 bases remained unmatched. The CDR3 reads CASSQDPAGGYSYEQYF. In DNA, the CDR3 is TGTGCCAGCAGCCAAGATCCGGCGGGGGGCTACTCCTACGAGCAGTACTTC.

This clonotype was counted between two and nine times. The V gene is TRBV10-3, the J gene TRBJ2-7; 7 positions match TRBD1. The CDR3 runs to 14 residues. The V gene's germline CDR1 is ENHRY and CDR2 SYGVKD. The trim removed 6 bases at V and 0 bases at J, leaving 5 bases unmatched. CDR3 loop: CAIRGQSSSYEQYF. In nucleotides, the CDR3 is TGTGCCATCAGGGGACAGTCGTCCTCCTACGAGCAGTACTTC.

The chain employs TRBV20-1 and TRBJ2-7, with TRBD2 matching over 14 bases. Unmatched junction bases numbered 5, after V lost 6 bases and J lost 4 bases. The CDR3 totals 14 residues. The germline V gene has CDR1 DFQATT and CDR2 SNEGSKA (reference sequence). The CDR3 sequence is CSATTSGGAYEQYF. In DNA, the CDR3 is TGCAGTGCCACGACTAGCGGGGGGGCGTACGAGCAGTACTTC.

The V call is TRBV3-1, the J call TRBJ1-2; D unclear. The CDR3 runs 16 residues. With 0 bases removed from V and 0 bases from J, the gap between germline ends came to 11 bases. Germline V gene sequence: CDR1 LGHDT, CDR2 YNNKEL (reference sequence). CDR3 sequence reads: CASSQEGTAPNYGYTF. Written as DNA, the CDR3 is TGTGCCAGCAGCCAAGAAGGAACAGCACCTAACTATGGCTACACCTTC.

V is TRBV20-1 and J is TRBJ1-5; weak D call: TRBD1 (5 bases). V shed 3 bases and J shed 2 bases, with 8 bases lying between them. CDR1 DFQATT and CDR2 SNEGSKA come from the germline V gene (reference sequence). This CDR3 is 13 amino acids long. CDR3 in amino acids: CSASQGGNQPQHF. The CDR3 DNA sequence: TGCAGTGCTAGTCAAGGGGGCAATCAGCCCCAGCATTTT.

This clonotype was detected only a few times. V and J are TRBV12-3 or TRBV12-4 and TRBJ2-3; TRBD1 aligns across 10 bases. J was trimmed by 5 bases and V by 3 bases; bases with no gene match: 5. The CDR3 contains 15 residues. The CDR3 nucleotides read TGTGCCAGCAGTTTCGGGACAGGGGTCGGAGATACGCAGTATTTT. This translates into CASSFGTGVGDTQYF.

The sample holds a few counts of this clonotype. V usage is TRBV11-2 and J usage is TRBJ2-2, with D unresolved. Germline lookup yields CDR1 SGHAT and CDR2 FQNNGV. The CDR3 consists of 14 residues. V lost 6 bases, J lost 7 bases, and 15 bases lay in between. The CDR3 bases are TGTGCCAGCAGGTCTCAAATCGGTTTCGGGGAGCTGTTTTTT. It yields the protein CASRSQIGFGELFF.

Many counts were recorded for this clonotype. The genes are TRBV24-1 and TRBJ2-2, with D hard to call. Trimming removed 1 base from V and 2 bases from J, with 7 bases in between. The germline V gene encodes CDR1 KGHDR and CDR2 SFDVKD. The CDR3 consists of 15 residues. The CDR3 is CATSDFKENTGELFF. CDR3 in DNA: TGTGCCACCAGTGATTTTAAAGAAAACACCGGGGAGCTGTTTTTT.

The genes are TRBV11-2 and TRBJ1-4, with 8 nucleotides matching TRBD1. The CDR3 has 15 residues. CDR1 and CDR2 (germline): SGHAT, FQNNGV. With 5 bases clipped from V and 8 bases from J, the junction kept 10 bases outside the gene matches. The CDR3, as DNA: TGTGCCAGCAGCCATGGACAGGGAGGAGAAGAAAAACTGTTTTTT. This codes for CASSHGQGGEEKLFF.

The chain combines TRBV20-1 with TRBJ2-1; 8 nucleotides match TRBD2. Germline lookup yields CDR1 DFQATT and CDR2 SNEGSKA (reference sequence). The CDR3 is made up of 16 amino acids. The junction had 15 bases not matched to a gene; V was cut back by 5 bases and J by 6 bases. This CDR3 reads CSAANPRAGVTNEQFF. The CDR3 region has the DNA TGCAGTGCTGCAAACCCGCGAGCGGGGGTTACCAATGAGCAGTTCTTC.

The V gene is TRBV20-1, the J gene TRBJ2-3, with unresolved D. CDR1 is DFQATT, CDR2 SNEGSKA, per germline (reference sequence). The V and J ends lost 6 bases and 4 bases respectively, with 17 bases between them. The CDR3 has 14 amino acids. The CDR3 nucleotides are TGCAGTGCCGTTGCGCAGCGAGTGGCAGATACGCAGTATTTT. Translating it yields CSAVAQRVADTQYF.

The sample holds many counts of this clonotype. The chain carries TRBV12-3 or TRBV12-4 and TRBJ1-5; 7 bases are shared with TRBD1. V shed 6 bases and J 8 bases; nucleotides not matched to a gene: 13. The CDR3 consists of 15 residues. The CDR3 sequence is CASSPTGFFIKPQHF. As DNA, the CDR3 is TGTGCCAGCAGCCCGACAGGGTTTTTTATCAAGCCCCAGCATTTT.

This clonotype occurred many times. The CDR3 loop reads CASSPWGGIEQFF. For the CDR3, the DNA is TGTGCCAGCAGCCCTTGGGGCGGAATAGAGCAGTTCTTC. The V gene is TRBV9, the J gene TRBJ2-1; D possibly corresponds to TRBD1 (5 bases). Germline V gives CDR1 SGDLS, CDR2 YYNGEE. CDR3 length equals 13 residues. Trimming pared 4 bases from V and 10 bases from J, leaving 15 bases between.

The chain uses TRBV12-5 and TRBJ2-3, with D maybe TRBD1 (6 bases). V lost 3 bases and J lost 1, with 11 bases in between. The CDR3 has 15 amino acids. The germline CDR1 and CDR2 sequences are LGHNT and FRNRAP. CDR3 protein: CASGLGQKRTDTQYF. In DNA, the CDR3 is TGTGCTAGTGGTTTAGGACAGAAGCGCACAGATACGCAGTATTTT.

The J gene is TRBJ2-1, the V gene TRBV30; tentative D call: TRBD2 (6 bases). Germline CDR1 and CDR2: GTSNPN and SVGIG (reference sequence). Trimming removed 4 bases at V and 7 bases at J, with 11 bases between. The CDR3 length is 12 residues. The CDR3 loop is CAWTTGRNEQFF. CDR3 nucleotide sequence: TGTGCCTGGACAACGGGGAGGAATGAGCAGTTCTTC.

The rearrangement links TRBV5-4 to TRBJ2-5; D possibly uses TRBD1 or TRBD2 (5 bases each). This CDR3 has 14 amino acids. The germline CDR1 and CDR2 sequences are SGHNT and YYREEE (reference sequence). Trimming left V 1 base short and J 5 bases short, with 12 bases between. The CDR3 DNA is TGTGCCAGCAGCTTGAAGGGGAGCGATGAGACCCAGTACTTC. Translation gives CASSLKGSDETQYF. Based on the CDR3 plus reference TRBV5-4 and TRBJ2-5, the full variable domain is ETGVTQSPTHLIKTRGQQVTLRCSSQSGHNTVSWYQQALGQGPQFIFQYYREEENGRGNFPPRFSGLQFPNYSSELNVNALELDDSALYLCASSLKGSDETQYFGPGTRLLVL.

The rearrangement joins TRBV3-1 to TRBJ2-1, with D unclear. There are 14 residues in the CDR3. Germline-derived CDR1 and CDR2 are LGHDT and YNNKEL (reference sequence). V was pared by 0 bases and J by 9 bases, with 12 bases between. This CDR3 reads CASSQDLVSGEQFF. The CDR3 DNA follows: TGTGCCAGCAGCCAAGATCTTGTCTCCGGTGAGCAGTTCTTC.

The chain carries TRBV20-1 and TRBJ2-1; 8 positions agree with TRBD1. The V gene end was trimmed by 4 bases and the J gene end by 4 bases; junction bases not matched to a gene: 6. The CDR3 sequence is 14 residues long. The V gene's germline CDR1 is DFQATT and CDR2 SNEGSKA (reference sequence). The CDR3 loop is CSATGTGAYNEQFF. CDR3 in DNA: TGCAGTGCTACGGGGACAGGCGCTTACAATGAGCAGTTCTTC.

The chain has TRBV4-1 and TRBJ2-4, with a weak D call TRBD2 (5 bases). Trimming stripped 4 bases from V and 1 base from J, with 17 bases between. Germline CDR1 MGHRA, CDR2 YSYEKL. CDR3 length: 17 residues. The CDR3 region is CASSPDGGLGAKNIQYF. In nucleotides, the CDR3 is TGCGCCAGCAGCCCCGATGGAGGACTGGGGGCCAAAAACATTCAGTACTTC.

The chain is built from TRBV27 and TRBJ1-2; 7 positions agree with TRBD1. The CDR3 consists of 15 residues. Germline CDR1 and CDR2: MNHEY and SMNVEV (reference sequence). V was clipped by 5 bases and J by 0 bases; unmatched bases: 6. The CDR3 loop reads CASSKQGSSNYGYTF. CDR3 bases: TGTGCCAGCAGTAAACAGGGGAGTTCTAACTATGGCTACACCTTC.

This chain uses TRBV2 with TRBJ2-7, with 8 nucleotides matching TRBD2. Losses at the gene ends were 6 bases for V and 5 bases for J; bases not matched to a gene: 9. The CDR3 covers 14 residues. Germline V CDR1 and CDR2: SNHLY, FYNNEI. The DNA for the CDR3 is TGTGCCAGCAGAGCCGAGACTAGCGCCCACGAGCAGTACTTC. Translating gives CASRAETSAHEQYF.

There are a few counts of this clonotype. V usage is TRBV29-1 and J usage is TRBJ2-3; D is perhaps TRBD1 (6 bases). Between the trimmed V and J ends, which lost 8 bases and 2 bases, there was a span of 23 bases. The CDR3 extends over 16 amino acids. CDR1 and CDR2 from the germline V gene are SQVTM and ANQGSEA. The chain's CDR3 is CSTRRDIPMDTDTQYF. Here the CDR3 DNA reads TGCAGCACCAGACGGGACATTCCCATGGACACAGATACGCAGTATTTT.

There are a few counts of this clonotype. The gene calls are TRBV6-1 and TRBJ2-6, with D unresolved. The CDR3 is 14 residues long. Germline assignment: CDR1 MNHNS and CDR2 SASEGT. Trimming left V 6 bases short and J 0 bases short, with 6 bases between. DNA of the CDR3: TGTGCCAGCAGGCGGACCTCTGGGGCCAACGTCCTGACTTTC. Its translation is CASRRTSGANVLTF.

This chain connects TRBV7-2 to TRBJ2-7; no clear D gene. Deletions cut 4 bases from V and 2 bases from J, with 9 bases between. This CDR3 comprises 13 residues. Germline CDR1 SGHTA, CDR2 FQGNSA. The CDR3 sequence is CASSSRYTYEQYF. In DNA form, the CDR3 reads TGTGCCAGCAGCTCCCGATACACCTACGAGCAGTACTTC.

The chain uses TRBV7-2 and TRBJ2-5; 8 positions agree with TRBD2. V lost 5 bases and J lost 2; bases outside the gene matches: 10. Per the germline V gene, CDR1 is SGHTA and CDR2 is FQGNSA. The CDR3 covers 16 residues. CDR3 DNA: TGTGCCAGCAGCCCCACGGGGACTAGAGAACAAGAGACCCAGTACTTC. This translates into CASSPTGTREQETQYF.

The chain links TRBV6-1 to TRBJ1-1; 9 bases are shared with TRBD1. CDR1 and CDR2 (germline): MNHNS, SASEGT. This CDR3 spans 14 amino acids. Trimming removed 6 bases from V and 6 bases from J; junction bases left unmatched: 8. CDR3 loop: CASSRRTGAPEAFF. The CDR3 DNA reads TGTGCCAGCAGCCGTCGGACAGGGGCGCCTGAAGCTTTCTTT.